Listed below are T cell receptor beta chains from one sample, sequenced in a study of cytomegalovirus exposure and HLA in healthy donors. Libraries were prepared by immunoSEQ multiplex PCR; TCRdb keeps only in-frame clonotypes and omits some of them. Among 100,000 to 150,000 clones listed, 88% were seen once. Sequenced: PBMCs. These TCRs come from a young man in good health and CMV-seropositive. Each CDR3 is given without its conserved first and last residue. Each record gives: D gene, CDR3 length, V gene, CDR3 protein. The D gene is left open where the match is weak.

>TRBD1|15|TRBV4-2
ASSHSLTGQAGTEAF
>.|13|TRBV7-9
ASSLPGIGNSPLH
>.|14|TRBV5-4
ASSLGAFATADTQY
>.|15|TRBV28
ASSSPDRLSSGNTIY
>.|12|TRBV21-1
ASSSRDTGSPLH
>.|12|TRBV7-2
ASSPRGRYNEQF
>.|13|TRBV7-7
ASSSSPVTKWGYT
>TRBD1|13|TRBV6-5
ASSYRQGMNTEAF
>.|9|TRBV7-8
ASSDSAEQY
>TRBD1|15|TRBV30
ASADRDRTRSGNTIY
>.|11|TRBV4-1
ASSHTGNYGYT
>TRBD1|13|TRBV12-5
ASGLGPGTGETQY
>.|11|TRBV7-9
ASSLGDKETQY
>TRBD1|13|TRBV27
ASYDGWTGRAEAF
>TRBD2|20|TRBV2
ASRPYSLSSGGAIKSTDTQY
>.|12|TRBV7-8
ASSYNRRDSPLH
>.|13|TRBV7-2
ASSLSSGFGNTIY
>TRBD2|14|TRBV7-2
ASSLGGLAVTYEQY
>TRBD2|16|TRBV4-2
ASSQDPLAGDSYNEQF
>.|12|TRBV7-7
ASSTGPIQETQY
>.|13|TRBV10-3
AISESRGTAGELF
>TRBD1|12|TRBV6-1
ASDPGQGVSPLH
>TRBD2|13|TRBV28
ASSLYPGGQETQY
>.|12|TRBV2
ASSENRDNQPQH
>TRBD2|15|TRBV5-4
ASSSLRTSGGADEQY
>TRBD1|15|TRBV13
ASSLGGRRGHVQPQH
>.|9|TRBV29-1
SVVAGNGYT
>.|12|TRBV5-1
ASSLGTVPYEQY
>.|13|TRBV6-5
ASSYTIIGFREAF
>.|12|TRBV28
ASRRPGTWDGYT
>.|13|TRBV5-1
ASSFDGTHNQPQH
>TRBD2|13|TRBV6-5
ASSLGTSSTGELF
>TRBD1|13|TRBV15
ATSRGGTENYGYT
>TRBD1|13|TRBV5-4
ASSSPDRGRDTQY
>TRBD1|13|TRBV5-6
ASSWTGRWQETQY
>.|12|TRBV6-5
ASSYSDTGYGYT
>.|11|TRBV7-7
ASSLEKQGTQY
>.|12|TRBV27
ASSFQGGNQPQH
>.|14|TRBV4-1
ASSERQEGSGNTIY
>.|16|TRBV6-1
ASSEAAMTDWRTYGYT
>TRBD2|14|TRBV6-6
ASSSAGLAGVNEQF
>TRBD1|15|TRBV5-1
ASSSNLQGAASYGYT
>TRBD1|13|TRBV27
ASSLYRGQNYGYT
>.|12|TRBV13
ASTNIDSGNTIY
>.|12|TRBV15
ATSRNSNSDTQY
>TRBD2|14|TRBV28
ASSWIVVGGGYEQY
>.|13|TRBV4-3
ASSQVLGANYGYT
>TRBD2|13|TRBV18
ASSPLAGTTGELF
>.|12|TRBV7-9
ASSFTRGSEKLF
>.|9|TRBV4-1
ASSRDNEAF
>TRBD1|13|TRBV5-6
ASSLIRGQPHEQY
>TRBD2|12|TRBV5-1
ASSSTSGGILGY
>.|12|TRBV6-1
ASNRRSSYNEQF
>.|12|TRBV7-9
ASSLVQTYPKAF
>TRBD1|12|TRBV11-2
ASSPTDRVGELF